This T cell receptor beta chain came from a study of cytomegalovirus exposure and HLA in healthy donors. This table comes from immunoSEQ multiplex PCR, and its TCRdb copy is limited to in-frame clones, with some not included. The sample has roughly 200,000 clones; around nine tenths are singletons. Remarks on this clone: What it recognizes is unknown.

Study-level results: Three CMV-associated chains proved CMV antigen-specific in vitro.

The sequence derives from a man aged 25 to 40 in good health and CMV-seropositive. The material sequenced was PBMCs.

The CDR3 loop reads CASSQDMGGGVAFF. CDR3 bases: TGCGCCAGCAGCCAAGATATGGGCGGGGGGGTGGCTTTCTTT. J is TRBJ1-1 and V is TRBV4-3; a possible D gene is TRBD1 (5 bases). CDR1 is LGHNA and CDR2 is YSLEER in the germline V gene. Trimming stripped 0 bases from V and 11 bases from J, with 16 bases between. This CDR3 contains 14 residues.